This TCR beta chain emerged from a study of beta chain features in type 1 diabetes. The authors reverse transcribed all of the isolated RNA, so sequencing captured expressed TCRB transcripts. Assay: immunoSEQ multiplex PCR; the TCRdb copy retains only in-frame clones and omits some. Here the sample spans around 250,000 clones, 20% to 25% being singletons. This CDR3 has 16 amino acids. Germline CDR1 reads MDHEN; CDR2 reads SYDVKM. V was pared by 4 bases and J by 5 bases, with 7 bases of the junction left unmatched. Study findings and constraints: Among patients with Type 1 diabetes, TCRB CDR3s were moderately but significantly shorter in every one of the four CD4+ subsets.

Naive, central memory, regulatory and stem cell-like memory cells within the CD4+ compartment were sorted using CD45RO/CCR7/CD25/CD127/CD95/CD27. On this clone: Its matching antigen is unknown.

This receptor was identified in a woman in her twenties or thirties with type 1 diabetes. Sequencing used naive CD4+ T cells from blood. The chain links TRBV28 to TRBJ2-7; 14 nucleotides match TRBD2. CDR3 sequence: CASSSPGTSGSNEQYF. CDR3 bases: TGTGCCAGCAGTTCCCCCGGGACTAGCGGGAGTAACGAGCAGTACTTC.